The table lists the clone carrying this T cell receptor beta chain with a few counts. TCRdb analysed the RT-PCR reads with MiXCR anew, one entry per CDR3 protein. The top ten clones hold 3.6% of a sample with fewer than 800,000 distinct CDR3 sequences, approximately 15% of them seen once. Source material: memory CD4+ T cells from blood. This TCR was recovered from a female donor in good health, serving as a healthy control.

DNA for the CDR3: TGCAGTGCTAGTGTCACAGGAGAAGTATTAACGCCCCAGCATTTT. Protein: CSASVTGEVLTPQHF. This chain connects TRBV20-1 to TRBJ1-5; the D gene is possibly TRBD1 (5 bases). Trimming took 3 bases from V and 9 from J, leaving 21 bases between them. The CDR3 consists of 15 residues. Germline CDR1 DFQATT, CDR2 SNEGSKA (reference sequence).